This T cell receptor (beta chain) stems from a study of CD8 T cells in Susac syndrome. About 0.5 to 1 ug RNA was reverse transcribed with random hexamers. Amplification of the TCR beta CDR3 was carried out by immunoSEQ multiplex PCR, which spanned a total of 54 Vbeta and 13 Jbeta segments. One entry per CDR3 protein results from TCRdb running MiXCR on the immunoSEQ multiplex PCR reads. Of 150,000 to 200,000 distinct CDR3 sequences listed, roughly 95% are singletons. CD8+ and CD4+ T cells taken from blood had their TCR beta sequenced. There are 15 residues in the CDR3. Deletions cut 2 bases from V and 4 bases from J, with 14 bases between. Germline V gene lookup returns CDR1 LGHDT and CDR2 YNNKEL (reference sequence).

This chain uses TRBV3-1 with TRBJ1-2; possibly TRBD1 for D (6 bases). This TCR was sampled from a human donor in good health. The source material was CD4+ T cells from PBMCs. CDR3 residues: CASSQSFGGAYGYTF. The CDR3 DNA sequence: TGTGCCAGCAGCCAATCCTTTGGGGGGGCCTATGGCTACACCTTC.